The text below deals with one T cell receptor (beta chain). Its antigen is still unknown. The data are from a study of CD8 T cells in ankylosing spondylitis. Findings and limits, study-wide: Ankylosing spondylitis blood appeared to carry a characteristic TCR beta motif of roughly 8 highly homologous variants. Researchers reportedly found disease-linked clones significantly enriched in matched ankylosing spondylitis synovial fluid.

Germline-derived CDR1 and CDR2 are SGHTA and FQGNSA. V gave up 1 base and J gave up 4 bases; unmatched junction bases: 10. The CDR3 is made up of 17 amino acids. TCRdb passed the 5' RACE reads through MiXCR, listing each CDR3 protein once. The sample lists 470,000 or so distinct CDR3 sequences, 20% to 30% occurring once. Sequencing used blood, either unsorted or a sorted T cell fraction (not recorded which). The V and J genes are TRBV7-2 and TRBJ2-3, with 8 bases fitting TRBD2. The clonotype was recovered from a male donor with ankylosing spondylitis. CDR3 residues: CASSLVGTSRVPDTQYF. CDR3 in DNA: TGTGCCAGCAGCTTAGTAGGGACTAGTAGAGTACCAGATACGCAGTATTTT.